What follows describes a single T cell receptor (beta chain). Its cognate antigen is unknown. CDR1 is SNHLY, CDR2 FYNNEI, per germline. V shed 6 bases, J shed 3 bases, and the junction held 7 bases outside the gene matches. The CDR3 spans 14 residues. This sample stems from a study of cytomegalovirus exposure and HLA in healthy donors. Study background: T cells numbering about 179 million yielded some 120 million unique TCR beta sequences in an earlier analysis.

Overall study findings and caveats: Reported performance of the classifier showed diagnosis of cytomegalovirus status with high specificity and sensitivity. Excluded: some indistinguishable V segments such as TRBV6-2 and TRBV6-3.

The PCR contained 60 Vbeta and 13 Jbeta primers. Libraries were prepared by immunoSEQ multiplex PCR; TCRdb keeps only in-frame clonotypes and omits some of them. The sample holds 120,000 to 150,000 clones; around 86% are singletons and the top ten take 2.5% to 3.5%. The chain joins TRBV2 to TRBJ2-7; TRBD2 agrees at 8 bases. The TCR originated in a woman under 40 in good health and CMV-seronegative. Sequenced: PBMCs. CDR3 amino acids: CASRNERGIYEQYF. The CDR3 DNA reads TGTGCCAGCAGAAACGAGCGGGGGATCTACGAGCAGTACTTC. The whole variable domain, remainder taken from reference TRBV2 and TRBJ2-7, is EPEVTQTPSHQVTQMGQEVILRCVPISNHLYFYWYRQILGQKVEFLVSFYNNEISEKSEIFDDQFSVERPDGSNFTLKIRSTKLEDSAMYFCASRNERGIYEQYFGPGTRLTVT.